This T cell receptor (beta chain) was sequenced during a study of shared clonotypes between healthy human individuals. At the level of the study: The study used three CD4 naive, three CD4 memory, two CD8 naive and one CD8 memory plate per donor.

Naive CD8 cells, CD45RO-negative and positively selected for CCR7, excluded terminally differentiated effector memory CD45RA+ cells. TCRdb's copy holds only in-frame clones and misses some; the assay was immunoSEQ multiplex PCR. The sample lists around 650,000 clones, 95% to 97% occurring once. General study points: Compared with clonotypes that all four donors shared, non-shared clonotypes had lower generation probabilities. It was observed that 5% to 6.5% of naive CD4 clonotypes were shared across a few donors. Naive subsets generally exceeded memory subsets in estimated richness.

Trimming removed 1 base at V and 2 bases at J, with 9 bases between. There are 14 residues in the CDR3. Germline lookup yields CDR1 SQVTM and CDR2 ANQGSEA. On this clone itself: Its target is not known.

Material for sequencing was naive CD8+ T cells sorted from blood. The chain combines TRBV29-1 with TRBJ1-3; D not resolved. This sequence was found in a woman in her 30s in good health. CDR3 nucleotides: TGCAGCGTTGAAGGCCAGTTCCCTGGAAACACCATATATTTT. Its protein is CSVEGQFPGNTIYF.